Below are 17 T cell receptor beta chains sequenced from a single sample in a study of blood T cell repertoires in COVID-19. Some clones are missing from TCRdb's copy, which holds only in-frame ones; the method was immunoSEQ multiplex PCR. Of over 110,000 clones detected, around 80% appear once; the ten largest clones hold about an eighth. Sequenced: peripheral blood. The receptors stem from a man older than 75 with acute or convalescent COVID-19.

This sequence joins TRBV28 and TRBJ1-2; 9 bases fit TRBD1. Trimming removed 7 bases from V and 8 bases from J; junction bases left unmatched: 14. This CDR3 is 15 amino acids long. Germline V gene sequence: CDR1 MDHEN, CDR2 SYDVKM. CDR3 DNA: TGTGCCAGCATAAAAATCACAGGGGGCGCGGGGGGCTACACCTTC. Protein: CASIKITGGAGGYTF.

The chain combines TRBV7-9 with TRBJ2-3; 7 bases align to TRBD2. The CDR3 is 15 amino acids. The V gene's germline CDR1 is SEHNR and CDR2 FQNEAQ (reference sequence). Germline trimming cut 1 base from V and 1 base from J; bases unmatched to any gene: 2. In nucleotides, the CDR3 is TGTGCCAGCAGCTTAGGCGGGGGTCGCACAGATACGCAGTATTTT. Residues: CASSLGGGRTDTQYF.

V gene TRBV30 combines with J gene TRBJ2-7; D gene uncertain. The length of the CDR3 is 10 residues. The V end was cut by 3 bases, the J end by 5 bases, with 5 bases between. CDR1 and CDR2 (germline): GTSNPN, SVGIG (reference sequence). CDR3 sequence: CAWSRNEQYF. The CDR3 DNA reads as TGTGCCTGGAGCAGGAACGAGCAGTACTTC.

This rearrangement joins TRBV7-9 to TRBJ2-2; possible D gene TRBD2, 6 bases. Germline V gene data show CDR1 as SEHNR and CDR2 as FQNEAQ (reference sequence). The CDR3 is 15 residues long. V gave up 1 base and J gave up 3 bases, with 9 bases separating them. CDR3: CASSLGTGDTGELFF. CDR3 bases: TGTGCCAGCAGCTTAGGTACGGGAGACACCGGGGAGCTGTTTTTT.

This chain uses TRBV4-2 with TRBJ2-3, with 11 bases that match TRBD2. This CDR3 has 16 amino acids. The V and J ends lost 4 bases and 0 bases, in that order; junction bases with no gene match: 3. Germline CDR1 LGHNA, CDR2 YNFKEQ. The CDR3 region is CASSRTSGSSTDTQYF. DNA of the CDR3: TGTGCCAGCAGCCGGACTAGCGGGTCTAGCACAGATACGCAGTATTTT.

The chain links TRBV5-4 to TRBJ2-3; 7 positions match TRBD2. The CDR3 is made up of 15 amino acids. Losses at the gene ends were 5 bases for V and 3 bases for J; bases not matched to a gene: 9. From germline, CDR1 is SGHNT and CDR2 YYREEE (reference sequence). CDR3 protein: CASSASGALTDTQYF. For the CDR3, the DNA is TGTGCCAGCAGTGCCAGCGGGGCACTTACAGATACGCAGTATTTT.

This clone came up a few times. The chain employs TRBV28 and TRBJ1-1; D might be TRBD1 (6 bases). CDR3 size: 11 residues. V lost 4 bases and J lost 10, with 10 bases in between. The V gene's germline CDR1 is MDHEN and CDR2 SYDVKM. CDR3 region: CASSSSGAAFF. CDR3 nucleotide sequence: TGTGCCAGCAGTTCCTCAGGGGCAGCTTTCTTT.

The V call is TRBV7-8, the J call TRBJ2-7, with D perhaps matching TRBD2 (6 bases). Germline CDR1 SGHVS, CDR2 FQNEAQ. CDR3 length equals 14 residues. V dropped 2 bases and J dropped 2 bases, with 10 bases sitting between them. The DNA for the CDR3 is TGTGCCAGCAGCTTAACGGGCGGGGCCTACGAGCAGTACTTC. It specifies CASSLTGGAYEQYF.

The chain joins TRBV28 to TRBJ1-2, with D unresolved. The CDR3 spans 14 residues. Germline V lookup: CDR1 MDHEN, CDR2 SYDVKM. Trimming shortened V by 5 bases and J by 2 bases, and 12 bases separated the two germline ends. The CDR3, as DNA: TGTGCCAGCAGTCCACCGACACCAAACTATGGCTACACCTTC. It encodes CASSPPTPNYGYTF.

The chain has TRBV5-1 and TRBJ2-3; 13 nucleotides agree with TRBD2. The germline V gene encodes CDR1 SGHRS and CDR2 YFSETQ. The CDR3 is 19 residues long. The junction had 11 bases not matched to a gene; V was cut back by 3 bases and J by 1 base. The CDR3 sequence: CASSSLLAGGPKGTDTQYF. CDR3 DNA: TGCGCCAGCAGCTCCCTACTAGCGGGGGGGCCGAAGGGCACAGATACGCAGTATTTT. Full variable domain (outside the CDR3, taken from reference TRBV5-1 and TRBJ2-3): KAGVTQTPRYLIKTRGQQVTLSCSPISGHRSVSWYQQTPGQGLQFLFEYFSETQRNKGNFPGRFSGRQFSNSRSEMNVSTLELGDSALYLCASSSLLAGGPKGTDTQYFGPGTRLTVL.

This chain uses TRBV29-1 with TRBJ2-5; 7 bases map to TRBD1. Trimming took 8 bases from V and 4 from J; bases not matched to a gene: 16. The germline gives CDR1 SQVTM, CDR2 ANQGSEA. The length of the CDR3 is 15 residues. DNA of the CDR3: TGCAGCATTAACTCCAACAGGGGAGTTCGAGAGACCCAGTACTTC. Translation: CSINSNRGVRETQYF.

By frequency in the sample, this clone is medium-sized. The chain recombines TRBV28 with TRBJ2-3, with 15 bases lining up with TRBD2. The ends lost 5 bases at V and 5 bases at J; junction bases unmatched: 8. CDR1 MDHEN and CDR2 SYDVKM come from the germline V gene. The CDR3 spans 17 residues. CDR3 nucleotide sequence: TGTGCCAGCAGTAAAGGGACTAGCGGGGGGTTGCTAGATACGCAGTATTTT. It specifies CASSKGTSGGLLDTQYF. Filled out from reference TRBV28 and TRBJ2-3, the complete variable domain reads DVKVTQSSRYLVKRTGEKVFLECVQDMDHENMFWYRQDPGLGLRLIYFSYDVKMKEKGDIPEGYSVSREKKERFSLILESASTNQTSMYLCASSKGTSGGLLDTQYFGPGTRLTVL.

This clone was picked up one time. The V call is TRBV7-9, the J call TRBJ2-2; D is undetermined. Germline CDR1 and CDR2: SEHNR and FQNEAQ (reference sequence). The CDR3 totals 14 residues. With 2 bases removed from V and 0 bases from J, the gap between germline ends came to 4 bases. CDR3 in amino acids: CASSLNTNTGELFF. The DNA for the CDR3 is TGTGCCAGCAGCTTAAACACGAACACCGGGGAGCTGTTTTTT.

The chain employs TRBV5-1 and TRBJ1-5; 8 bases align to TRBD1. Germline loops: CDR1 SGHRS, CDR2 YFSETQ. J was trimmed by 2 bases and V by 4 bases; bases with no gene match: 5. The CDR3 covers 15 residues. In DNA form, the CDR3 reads TGCGCCAGCAGCCTACTGGGACAGGGCAATCAGCCCCAGCATTTT. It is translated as CASSLLGQGNQPQHF.

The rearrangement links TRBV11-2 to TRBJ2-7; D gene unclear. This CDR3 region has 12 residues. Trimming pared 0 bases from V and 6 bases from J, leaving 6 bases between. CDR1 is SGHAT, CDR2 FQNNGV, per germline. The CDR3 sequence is CASSLDSPEQYF. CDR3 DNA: TGTGCCAGCAGCTTAGATAGTCCCGAGCAGTACTTC.

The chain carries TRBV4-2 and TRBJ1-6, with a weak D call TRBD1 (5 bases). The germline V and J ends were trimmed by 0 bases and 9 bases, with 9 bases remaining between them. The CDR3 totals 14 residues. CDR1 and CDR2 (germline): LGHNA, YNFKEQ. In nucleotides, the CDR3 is TGTGCCAGCAGCCAAGAGTCGACAGTTTCACCCCTCCACTTT. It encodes CASSQESTVSPLHF.

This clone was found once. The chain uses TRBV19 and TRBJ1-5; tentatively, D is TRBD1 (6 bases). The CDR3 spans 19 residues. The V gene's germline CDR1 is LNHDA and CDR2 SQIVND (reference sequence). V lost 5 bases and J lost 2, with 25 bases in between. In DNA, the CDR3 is TGTGCCAGTAGTCCCATGGGGGGGGCAGGGCCGTATGGCAATCAGCCCCAGCATTTT. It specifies CASSPMGGAGPYGNQPQHF.